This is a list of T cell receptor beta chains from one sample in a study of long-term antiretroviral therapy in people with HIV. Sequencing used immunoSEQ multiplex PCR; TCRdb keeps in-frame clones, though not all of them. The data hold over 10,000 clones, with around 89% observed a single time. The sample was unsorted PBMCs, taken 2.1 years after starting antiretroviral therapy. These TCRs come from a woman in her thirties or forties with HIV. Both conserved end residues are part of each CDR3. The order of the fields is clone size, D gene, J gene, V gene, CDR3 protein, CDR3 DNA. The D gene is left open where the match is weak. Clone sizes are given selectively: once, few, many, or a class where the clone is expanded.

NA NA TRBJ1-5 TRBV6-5 CASSYPGTYQPQHF TGTGCCAGCAGTTACCCAGGAACTTATCAGCCCCAGCATTTT
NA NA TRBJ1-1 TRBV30 CAWIPTEWGETEAFF TGTGCCTGGATTCCTACGGAATGGGGTGAGACTGAAGCTTTCTTT
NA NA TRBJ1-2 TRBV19 CASSTYTDIHYGYTF TGTGCCAGTAGTACCTATACCGACATCCACTATGGCTACACCTTC
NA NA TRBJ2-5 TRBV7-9 CASSPPGAGETQYF TGTGCCAGCAGCCCCCCGGGGGCCGGGGAGACCCAGTACTTC
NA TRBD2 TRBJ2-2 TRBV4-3 CASSREAGAGELFF TGCGCCAGCAGCCGAGAAGCGGGGGCCGGGGAGCTGTTTTTT
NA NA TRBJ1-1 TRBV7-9 CASSLAFGEAFF TGTGCCAGCAGCTTAGCTTTTGGTGAAGCTTTCTTT
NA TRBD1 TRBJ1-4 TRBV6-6 CASSSGQKNEKLFF TGTGCCAGCAGTTCGGGACAGAAAAATGAAAAACTGTTTTTT
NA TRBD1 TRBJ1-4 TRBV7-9 CASSGTGTGGLEKLFF TGTGCCAGCAGCGGGACCGGGACAGGGGGTTTGGAAAAACTGTTTTTT
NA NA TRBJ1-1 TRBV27 CASSLWGIEGTEAFF TGTGCCAGCAGTTTATGGGGGATAGAAGGAACTGAAGCTTTCTTT
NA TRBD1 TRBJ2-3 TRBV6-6 CASRGLDLSDTQYF TGTGCCTCCAGGGGGCTTGACCTCTCGGATACGCAGTATTTT
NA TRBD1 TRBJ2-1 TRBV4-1 CASSPGQAYNEQFF TGCGCCAGCAGCCCGGGACAGGCCTACAATGAGCAGTTCTTC
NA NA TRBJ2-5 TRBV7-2 CASSSMGGQETQYF TGTGCCAGCAGCTCCATGGGAGGACAAGAGACCCAGTACTTC
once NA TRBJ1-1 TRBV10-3 CAISESVWQGDTEAFF TGTGCCATCAGTGAGTCGGTATGGCAAGGAGACACTGAAGCTTTCTTT
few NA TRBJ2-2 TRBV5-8 CASSLLMGSAGELFF TGTGCCAGCAGCTTGCTTATGGGGTCTGCCGGGGAGCTGTTTTTT
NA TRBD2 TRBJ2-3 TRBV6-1 CASSERRGGDTDTQYF TGTGCCAGCAGTGAGAGACGGGGGGGCGACACAGATACGCAGTATTTT
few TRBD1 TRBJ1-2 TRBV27 CASSQTAGTAFYGYTF TGTGCCAGCAGTCAAACAGCCGGGACAGCCTTCTATGGCTACACCTTC
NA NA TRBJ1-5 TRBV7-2 CASSLDRGNQPQHF TGTGCCAGCAGCTTAGACAGGGGCAATCAGCCCCAGCATTTT
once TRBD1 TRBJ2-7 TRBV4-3 CASSQSGQGPFSYEQYF TGCGCCAGCAGCCAGTCGGGACAGGGGCCATTCTCCTACGAGCAGTACTTC
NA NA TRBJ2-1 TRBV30 CAWSATGNEQFF TGTGCCTGGAGTGCTACAGGGAATGAGCAGTTCTTC
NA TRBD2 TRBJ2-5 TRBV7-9 CASKVGGGAKYQETQYF TGTGCCAGCAAGGTGGGCGGGGGGGCCAAGTACCAAGAGACCCAGTACTTC
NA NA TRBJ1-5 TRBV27 CASSLPGTPNQPQHF TGTGCCAGCAGTTTACCCGGGACACCCAATCAGCCCCAGCATTTT
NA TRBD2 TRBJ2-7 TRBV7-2 CASSLFSAGGGEQYF TGTGCCAGCAGCTTATTCTCGGCGGGGGGCGGCGAGCAGTACTTC
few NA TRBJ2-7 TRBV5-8 CASSDSGEQYF TGTGCCAGCAGCGATTCTGGGGAGCAGTACTTC
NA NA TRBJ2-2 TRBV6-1 CASSEELGGSGELFF TGTGCCAGCAGTGAAGAATTGGGCGGCTCCGGGGAGCTGTTTTTT
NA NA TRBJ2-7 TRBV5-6 CASSYRWDYEQYF TGTGCCAGCAGCTACAGGTGGGACTACGAGCAGTACTTC